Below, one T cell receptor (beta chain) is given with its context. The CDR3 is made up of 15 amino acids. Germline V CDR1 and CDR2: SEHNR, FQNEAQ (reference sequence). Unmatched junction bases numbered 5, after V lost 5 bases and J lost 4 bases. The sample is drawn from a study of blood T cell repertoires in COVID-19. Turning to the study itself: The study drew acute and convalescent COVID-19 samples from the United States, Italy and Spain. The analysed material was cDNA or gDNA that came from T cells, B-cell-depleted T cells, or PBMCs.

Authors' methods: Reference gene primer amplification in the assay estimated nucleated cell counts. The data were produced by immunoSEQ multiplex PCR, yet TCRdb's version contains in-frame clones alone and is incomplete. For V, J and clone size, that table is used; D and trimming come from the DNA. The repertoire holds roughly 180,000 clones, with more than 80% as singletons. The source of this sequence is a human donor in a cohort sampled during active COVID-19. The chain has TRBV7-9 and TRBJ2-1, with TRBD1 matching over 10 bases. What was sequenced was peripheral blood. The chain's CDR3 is CASSRPGQGYNEQFF. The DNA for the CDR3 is TGTGCCAGCAGCCGCCCGGGACAGGGGTACAATGAGCAGTTCTTC.